This TCR beta chain appears in the sequencing data of a study of read filtering for tumor transcriptome and immune sequencing. Looking at the study overall: Mean patient age was roughly 70 years, range about 40 to 85; 16 to 20 male, more than 11 female. Transcriptome libraries were built from DNase-treated RNA. The study's findings and limits: Dropping single-read clonotypes raised IR-seq and RNA-seq shared-clonotype correlation. IR-seq captured clonotypes deeper and more reliably than RNA-seq.

From roughly 390 ng of RNA, a library with molecular barcoded alpha/delta and beta/gamma adaptors was made. TCRdb processed the reads anew with MiXCR; each CDR3 protein has one entry. The sample records around 35,000 distinct CDR3 sequences, roughly 13% being singletons. This clonotype came up many times. The antigen is unknown. Compared with germline, one end of the junction differs, possibly owing to a read error. Material for sequencing was a population of CD138-negative cells sorted from bone marrow. The receptor was isolated from a donor at least 40 years old with multiple myeloma.

In DNA, the CDR3 is TGTGCCAGCAGTACCGACAGAGGTGGGACGAACACTGGAGCTTTCTTT. Amino acids: CASSTDRGGTNTGAFF. The chain joins TRBV6-6 to TRBJ1-1; a weak D match, TRBD1 (5 bases). CDR1 is MNHNY and CDR2 is SVGAGI in the germline V gene (reference sequence). This CDR3 is 16 amino acids long.